These 4 T cell receptor beta chains came from one sample sequenced in a study of CD8 T cells in ankylosing spondylitis. TCRdb re-called the 5' RACE reads with MiXCR, one entry per CDR3 protein. Here the sample spans about 800,000 distinct CDR3 sequences, 10% to 15% being singletons. The antigens these receptors bind are not known. Overall study results and limits: What appeared characteristic of ankylosing spondylitis blood was a TCR beta motif of under 10 highly homologous variants.

Sequencing was done on a sample of blood, either unsorted or a sorted T cell fraction (not recorded which). These receptors were taken from a male donor with ankylosing spondylitis.

The table lists this clonotype with many counts. The genes are TRBV9 and TRBJ2-1, with 8 positions matching TRBD1. CDR1 is SGDLS and CDR2 is YYNGEE in the germline V gene. The CDR3 is 15 amino acids. J gave up 3 bases and V 4 bases, and 6 bases lay outside the gene matches. In DNA form, the CDR3 reads TGTGCCAGCAGCCCCAGACAGGGGAACTACAATGAGCAGTTCTTC. It encodes CASSPRQGNYNEQFF.

Comments on this clonotype: Mismatch with germline at one junction end may stem from a read error. The chain recombines TRBV7-7 with TRBJ2-3, with no clear D. The CDR3 consists of 14 residues. CDR1 is SSHAT, CDR2 FNYEAQ, per germline (reference sequence). The CDR3 DNA reads TGTGCTAGCAGCTTAGCTCGGGTCGGGGATACGCAGTATTTT. This gives the protein CASSLARVGDTQYF. The full variable domain, rest sourced from reference TRBV7-7 and TRBJ2-3, is GAGVSQSPRYKVTKRGQDVTLRCDPISSHATLYWYQQALGQGPEFLTYFNYEAQPDKSGLPSDRFSAERPEGSISTLTIQRTEQRDSAMYRCASSLARVGDTQYFGPGTRLTVL.

This clonotype was counted only a few times. The junction differs from germline at one of its ends, possibly a read error. This chain joins TRBV28 and TRBJ2-1, with 13 bases fitting TRBD2. This CDR3 spans 20 amino acids. The germline V gene has CDR1 MDHEN and CDR2 SYDVKM. In DNA form, the CDR3 reads TGTGTCAGCAGTTTTAGGGGCGGACAGGCGGGACTAGCGGGATTGAATGAGCAGTTCTTC. Its translation: CVSSFRGGQAGLAGLNEQFF.

This clonotype has only a few counts. V usage is TRBV20-1 and J usage is TRBJ1-2; D unclear. Germline V gene sequence: CDR1 DFQATT, CDR2 SNEGSKA (reference sequence). The CDR3 runs 13 residues. With 1 base removed from V and 7 bases from J, the gap between germline ends came to 13 bases. In DNA form, the CDR3 reads TGCAGTGCTAGAGTCGCGCTTGAGGGTGGCTACACCTTC. Residues: CSARVALEGGYTF.